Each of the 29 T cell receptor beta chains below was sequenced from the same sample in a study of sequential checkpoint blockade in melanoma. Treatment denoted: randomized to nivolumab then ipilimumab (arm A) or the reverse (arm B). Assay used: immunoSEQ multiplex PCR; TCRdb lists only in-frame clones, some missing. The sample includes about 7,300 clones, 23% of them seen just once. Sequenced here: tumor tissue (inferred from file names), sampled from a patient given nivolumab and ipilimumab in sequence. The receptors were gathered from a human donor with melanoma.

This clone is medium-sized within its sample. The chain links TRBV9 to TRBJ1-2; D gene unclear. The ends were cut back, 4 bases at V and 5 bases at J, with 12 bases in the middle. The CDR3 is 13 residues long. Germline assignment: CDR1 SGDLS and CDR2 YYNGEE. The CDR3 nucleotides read TGTGCCAGCAGCCCAGTTTTGAAGTATGGCTACACCTTC. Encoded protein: CASSPVLKYGYTF. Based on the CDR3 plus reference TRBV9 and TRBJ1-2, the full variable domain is DSGVTQTPKHLITATGQRVTLRCSPRSGDLSVYWYQQSLDQGLQFLIQYYNGEERAKGNILERFSAQQFPDLHSELNLSSLELGDSALYFCASSPVLKYGYTFGSGTRLTVV.

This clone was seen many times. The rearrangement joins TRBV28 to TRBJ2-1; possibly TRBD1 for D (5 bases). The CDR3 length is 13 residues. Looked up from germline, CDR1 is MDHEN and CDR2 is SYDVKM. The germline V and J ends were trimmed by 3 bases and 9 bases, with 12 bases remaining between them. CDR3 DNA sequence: TGTGCCAGCAGTTTGCGACAGTACCGTGAGCAGTTCTTC. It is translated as CASSLRQYREQFF.

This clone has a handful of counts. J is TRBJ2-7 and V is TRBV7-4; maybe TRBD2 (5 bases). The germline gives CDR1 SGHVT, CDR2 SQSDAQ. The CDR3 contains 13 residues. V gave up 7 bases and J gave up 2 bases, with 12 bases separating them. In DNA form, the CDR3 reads TGTGCCAGCAACGGGGTTTTTACCTACGAGCAGTACGTC. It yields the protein CASNGVFTYEQYV.

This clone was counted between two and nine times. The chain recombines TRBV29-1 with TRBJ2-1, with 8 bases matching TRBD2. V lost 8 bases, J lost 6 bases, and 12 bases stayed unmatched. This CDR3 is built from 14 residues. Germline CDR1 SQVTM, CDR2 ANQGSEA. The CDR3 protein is CSLRVGLGTNEQFF. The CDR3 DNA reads TGCAGCCTGAGGGTGGGACTAGGGACCAATGAGCAGTTCTTC.

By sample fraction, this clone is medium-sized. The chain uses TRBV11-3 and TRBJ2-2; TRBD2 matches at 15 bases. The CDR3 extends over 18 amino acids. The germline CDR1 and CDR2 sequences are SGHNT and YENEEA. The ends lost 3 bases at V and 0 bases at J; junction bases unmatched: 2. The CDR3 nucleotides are TGTGCCAGCAGCTTTGGGACTAGCGGGAGGTCGAACACCGGGGAGCTGTTTTTT. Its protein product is CASSFGTSGRSNTGELFF.

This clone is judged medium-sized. The CDR3 region is CASSGGRGSYEQYV. The CDR3 DNA follows: TGTGCCAGCAGCGGAGGACGGGGGTCCTACGAGCAGTACGTC. The V call is TRBV11-3, the J call TRBJ2-7, with D maybe TRBD2 (6 bases). V gave up 5 bases and J gave up 1 base, with 12 bases separating them. Per germline, CDR1 SGHNT and CDR2 YENEEA. CDR3 length equals 14 residues.

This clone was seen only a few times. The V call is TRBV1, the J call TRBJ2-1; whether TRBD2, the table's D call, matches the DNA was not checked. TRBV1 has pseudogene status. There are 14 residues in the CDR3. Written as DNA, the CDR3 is TGCGCCAGCAGCCCCAACCACCTAGTGGATGAGCAGTTCTTC. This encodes CASSPNHLVDEQFF.

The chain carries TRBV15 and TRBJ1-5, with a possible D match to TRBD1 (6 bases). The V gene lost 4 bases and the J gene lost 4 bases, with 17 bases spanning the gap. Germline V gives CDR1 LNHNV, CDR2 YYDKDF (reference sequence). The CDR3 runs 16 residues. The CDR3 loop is CATSKRGGGGNQPQHF. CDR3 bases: TGTGCCACCAGCAAGAGAGGGGGGGGAGGGAATCAGCCCCAGCATTTT. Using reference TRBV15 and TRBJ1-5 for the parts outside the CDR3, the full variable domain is DAMVIQNPRYQVTQFGKPVTLSCSQTLNHNVMYWYQQKSSQAPKLLFHYYDKDFNNEADTPDNFQSRRPNTSFCFLDIRSPGLGDTAMYLCATSKRGGGGNQPQHFGDGTRLSIL.

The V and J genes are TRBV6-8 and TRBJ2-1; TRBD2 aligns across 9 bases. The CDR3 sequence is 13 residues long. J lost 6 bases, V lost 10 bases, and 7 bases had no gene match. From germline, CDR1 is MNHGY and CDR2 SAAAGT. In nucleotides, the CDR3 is TGTGCCATCAGCGGCGGGAGGGGCAATGAGCAGTTCTTC. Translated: CAISGGRGNEQFF.

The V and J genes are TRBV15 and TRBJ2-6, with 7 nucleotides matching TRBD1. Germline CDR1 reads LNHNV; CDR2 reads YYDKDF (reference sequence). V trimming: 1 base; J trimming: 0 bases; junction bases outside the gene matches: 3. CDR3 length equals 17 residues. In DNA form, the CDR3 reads TGTGCCACCAGCAGAGGGGACAGAAGCTCTGGGGCCAACGTCCTGACTTTC. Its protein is CATSRGDRSSGANVLTF.

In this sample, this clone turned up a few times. For the CDR3, the DNA is TGTGCCACCAGCAGAGATGGGGAGGGGACTGAAGCTTTCTTT. It is translated as CATSRDGEGTEAFF. The chain joins TRBV15 to TRBJ1-1, with D possibly TRBD1 on 5 matching bases. The V gene's germline CDR1 is LNHNV and CDR2 YYDKDF (reference sequence). The CDR3 runs to 14 residues. V was shortened by 0 bases and J by 5 bases, with 10 bases between the two germline ends.

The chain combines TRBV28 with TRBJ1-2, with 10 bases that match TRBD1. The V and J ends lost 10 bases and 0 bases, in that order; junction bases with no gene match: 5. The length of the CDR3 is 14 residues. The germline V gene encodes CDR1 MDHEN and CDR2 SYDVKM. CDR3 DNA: TGTGCCATCCGGGACAGGGGAGCTAACTATGGCTACACCTTC. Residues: CAIRDRGANYGYTF.

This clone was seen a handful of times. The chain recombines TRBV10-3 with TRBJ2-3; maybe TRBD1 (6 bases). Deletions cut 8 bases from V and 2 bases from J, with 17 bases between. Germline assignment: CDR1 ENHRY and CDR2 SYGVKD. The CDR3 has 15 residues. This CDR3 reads CAISSPGASTDTQYF. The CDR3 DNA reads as TGTGCCATCTCCTCTCCAGGGGCGTCCACAGATACGCAGTATTTT.

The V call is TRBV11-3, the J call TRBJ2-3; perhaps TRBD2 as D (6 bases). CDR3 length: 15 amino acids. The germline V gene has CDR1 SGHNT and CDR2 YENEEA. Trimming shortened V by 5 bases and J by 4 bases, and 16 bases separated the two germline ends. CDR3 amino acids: CASSPQRGGADTQYF. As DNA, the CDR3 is TGTGCCAGCAGCCCCCAAAGGGGAGGTGCAGATACGCAGTATTTT.

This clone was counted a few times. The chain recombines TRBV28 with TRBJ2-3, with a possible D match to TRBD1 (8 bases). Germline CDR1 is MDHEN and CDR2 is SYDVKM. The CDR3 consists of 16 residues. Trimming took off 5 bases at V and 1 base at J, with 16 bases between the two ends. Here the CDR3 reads CASSLRTGRGTDTQYF. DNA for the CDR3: TGTGCCAGCAGTCTTCGGACAGGGAGGGGCACAGATACGCAGTATTTT.

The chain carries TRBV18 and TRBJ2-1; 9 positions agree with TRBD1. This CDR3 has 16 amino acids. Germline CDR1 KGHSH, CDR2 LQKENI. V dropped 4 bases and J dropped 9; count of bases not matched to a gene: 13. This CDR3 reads CASSLAGTGREGEQFF. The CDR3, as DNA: TGTGCCAGCTCACTCGCCGGGACAGGGAGAGAGGGTGAGCAGTTCTTC.

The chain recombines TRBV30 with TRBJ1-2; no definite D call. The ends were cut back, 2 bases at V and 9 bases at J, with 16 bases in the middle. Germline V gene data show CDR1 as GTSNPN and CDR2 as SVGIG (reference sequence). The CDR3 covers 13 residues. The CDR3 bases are TGTGCCTGGAGTCTAAGGTCGAGGTGGAGCTACACCTTC. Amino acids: CAWSLRSRWSYTF.

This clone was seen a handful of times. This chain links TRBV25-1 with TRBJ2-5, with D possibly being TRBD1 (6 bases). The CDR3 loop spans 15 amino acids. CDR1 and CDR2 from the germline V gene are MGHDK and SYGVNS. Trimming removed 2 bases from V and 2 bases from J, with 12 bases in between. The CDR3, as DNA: TGTGCCAGCAGTGAAGGGTACAGGGTGCAAGAGACCCAGTACTTC. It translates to CASSEGYRVQETQYF.

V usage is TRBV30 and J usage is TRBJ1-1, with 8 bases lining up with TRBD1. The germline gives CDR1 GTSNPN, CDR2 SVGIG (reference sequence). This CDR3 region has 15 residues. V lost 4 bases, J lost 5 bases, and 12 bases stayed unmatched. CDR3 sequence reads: CAWTNRQGKVTEAFF. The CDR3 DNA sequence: TGTGCCTGGACCAATCGACAGGGGAAGGTTACTGAAGCTTTCTTT.

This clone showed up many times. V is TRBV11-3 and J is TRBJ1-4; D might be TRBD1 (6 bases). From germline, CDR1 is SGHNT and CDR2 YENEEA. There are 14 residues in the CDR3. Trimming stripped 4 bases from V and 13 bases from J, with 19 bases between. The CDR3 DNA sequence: TGTGCCAGCAGCTCCCTTCGGACAGCGGATGGACTGTTTTTT. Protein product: CASSSLRTADGLFF.

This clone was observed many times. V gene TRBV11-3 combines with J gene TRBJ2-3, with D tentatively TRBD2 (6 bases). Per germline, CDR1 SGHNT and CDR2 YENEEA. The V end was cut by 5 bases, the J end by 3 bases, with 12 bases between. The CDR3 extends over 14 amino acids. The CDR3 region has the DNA TGTGCCAGCAGCCCGGAGGGTGGAACAGATACGCAGTATTTT. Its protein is CASSPEGGTDTQYF.

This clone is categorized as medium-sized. This CDR3 is CASSDYPSSNTEAFF. In DNA, the CDR3 is TGTGCCAGCAGTGACTACCCGTCCTCGAACACTGAAGCTTTCTTT. The V call is TRBV6-8, the J call TRBJ1-1; D unclear. The V and J ends lost 5 bases and 1 base respectively, with 14 bases between them. The CDR3 is made up of 15 amino acids. CDR1 is MNHGY, CDR2 SAAAGT, per germline.

CDR3 DNA sequence: TGTGCCAGCAGTTTACCCCTAGGGGAAGAGACCCAGTACTTC. It specifies CASSLPLGEETQYF. V and J are TRBV6-8 and TRBJ2-5, with D perhaps TRBD1 (5 bases). The germline V gene encodes CDR1 MNHGY and CDR2 SAAAGT. Trimming removed 4 bases from V and 3 bases from J, with 12 bases in between. CDR3 length: 14 residues.

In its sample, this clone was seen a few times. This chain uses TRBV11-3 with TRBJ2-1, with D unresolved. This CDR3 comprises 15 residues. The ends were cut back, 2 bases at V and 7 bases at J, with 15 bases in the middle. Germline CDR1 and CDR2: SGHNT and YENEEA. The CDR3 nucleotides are TGTGCCAGCAGCTTAAACGGCATGATCAGGAATGAGCAGTTCTTC. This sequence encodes CASSLNGMIRNEQFF. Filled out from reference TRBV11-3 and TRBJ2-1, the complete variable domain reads EAGVVQSPRYKIIEKKQPVAFWCNPISGHNTLYWYLQNLGQGPELLIRYENEEAVDDSQLPKDRFSAERLKGVDSTLKIQPAELGDSAVYLCASSLNGMIRNEQFFGPGTRLTVL.

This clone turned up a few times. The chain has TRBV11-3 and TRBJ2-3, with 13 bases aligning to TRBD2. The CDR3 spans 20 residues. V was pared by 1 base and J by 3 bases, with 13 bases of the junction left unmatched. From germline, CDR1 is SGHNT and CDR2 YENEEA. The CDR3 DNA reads TGTGCCAGCAGCTTAGTACAGCCCGCGGTGACTAGCGGGAGGACAGATACGCAGTATTTT. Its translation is CASSLVQPAVTSGRTDTQYF.

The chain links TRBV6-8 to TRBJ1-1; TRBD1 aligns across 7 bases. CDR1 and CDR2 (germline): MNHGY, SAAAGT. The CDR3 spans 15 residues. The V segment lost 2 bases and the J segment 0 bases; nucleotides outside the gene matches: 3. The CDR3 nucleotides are TGTGCCAGCAGTTACGTGGGACAGTTGAACACTGAAGCTTTCTTT. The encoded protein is CASSYVGQLNTEAFF.

The CDR3 nucleotides are TGTGCCAGTAGTATTACCACCCTATCTAACTATGGCTACACCTTC. Translating it yields CASSITTLSNYGYTF. This sequence joins TRBV19 and TRBJ1-2; D gene uncertain. CDR1 and CDR2 (germline): LNHDA, SQIVND (reference sequence). The germline V and J ends were trimmed by 3 bases and 0 bases, with 11 bases remaining between them. CDR3 size: 15 residues.

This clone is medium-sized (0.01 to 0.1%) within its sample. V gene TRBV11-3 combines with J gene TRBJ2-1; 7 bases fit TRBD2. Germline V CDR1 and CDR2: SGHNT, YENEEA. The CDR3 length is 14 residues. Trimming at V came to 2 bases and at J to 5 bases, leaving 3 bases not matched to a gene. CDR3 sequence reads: CASSLRTSDNEQFF. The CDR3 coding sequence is TGTGCCAGCAGCTTAAGAACTAGCGACAATGAGCAGTTCTTC.

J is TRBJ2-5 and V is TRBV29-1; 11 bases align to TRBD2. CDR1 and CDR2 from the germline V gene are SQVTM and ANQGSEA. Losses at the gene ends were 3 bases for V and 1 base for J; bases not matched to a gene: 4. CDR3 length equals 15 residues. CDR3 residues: CSVDISGRAQETQYF. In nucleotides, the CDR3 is TGCAGCGTTGATATTAGCGGGAGGGCCCAAGAGACCCAGTACTTC.